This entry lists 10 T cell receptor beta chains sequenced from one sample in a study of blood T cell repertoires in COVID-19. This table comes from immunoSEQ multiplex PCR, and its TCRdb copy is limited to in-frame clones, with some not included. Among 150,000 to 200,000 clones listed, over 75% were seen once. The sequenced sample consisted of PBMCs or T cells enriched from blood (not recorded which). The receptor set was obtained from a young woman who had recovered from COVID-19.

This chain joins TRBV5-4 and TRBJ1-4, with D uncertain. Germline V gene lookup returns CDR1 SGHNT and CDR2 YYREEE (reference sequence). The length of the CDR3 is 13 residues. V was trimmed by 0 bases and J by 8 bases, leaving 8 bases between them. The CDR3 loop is CASSLGFREKLFF. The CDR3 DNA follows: TGTGCCAGCAGCTTGGGATTCCGGGAAAAACTGTTTTTT.

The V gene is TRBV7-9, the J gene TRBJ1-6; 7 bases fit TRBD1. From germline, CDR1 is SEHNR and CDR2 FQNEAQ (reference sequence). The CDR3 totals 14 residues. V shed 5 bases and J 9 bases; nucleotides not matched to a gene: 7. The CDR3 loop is CASSHDRETSPLHF. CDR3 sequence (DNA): TGTGCCAGCAGCCATGACAGGGAGACTTCACCCCTCCACTTT.

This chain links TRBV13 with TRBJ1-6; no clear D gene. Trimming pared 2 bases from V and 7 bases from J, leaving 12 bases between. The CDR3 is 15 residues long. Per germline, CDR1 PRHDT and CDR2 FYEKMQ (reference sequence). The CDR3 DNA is TGTGCCAGCAGCTTAATCGGCGGGGAAAATTCACCCCTCCACTTT. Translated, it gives CASSLIGGENSPLHF.

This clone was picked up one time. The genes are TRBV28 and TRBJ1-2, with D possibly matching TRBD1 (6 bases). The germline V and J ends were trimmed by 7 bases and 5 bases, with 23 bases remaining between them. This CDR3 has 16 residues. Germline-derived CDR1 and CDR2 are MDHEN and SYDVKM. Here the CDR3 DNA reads TGTGCCAGCACCGGACCAGAAATCGGGACAAGATATGGCTACACCTTC. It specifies CASTGPEIGTRYGYTF.

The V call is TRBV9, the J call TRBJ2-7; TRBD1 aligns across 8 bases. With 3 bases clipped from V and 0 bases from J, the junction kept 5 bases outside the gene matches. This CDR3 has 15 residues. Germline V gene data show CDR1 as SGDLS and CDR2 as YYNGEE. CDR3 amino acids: CASSAGQASSYEQYF. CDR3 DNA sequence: TGTGCCAGCAGCGCGGGACAGGCCAGCTCCTACGAGCAGTACTTC.

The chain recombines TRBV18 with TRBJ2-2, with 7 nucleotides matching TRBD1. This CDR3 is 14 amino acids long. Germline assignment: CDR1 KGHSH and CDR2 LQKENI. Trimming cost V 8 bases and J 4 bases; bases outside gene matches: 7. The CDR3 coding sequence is TGTGCCAGCCCCCGGGACAGTCCCACCGGGGAGCTGTTTTTT. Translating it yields CASPRDSPTGELFF.

The CDR3 spells CASSPSGGWEQFF. DNA for the CDR3: TGTGCCAGCAGCCCGAGCGGGGGGTGGGAGCAGTTCTTC. The chain links TRBV11-3 to TRBJ2-1, with TRBD2 matching over 9 bases. In germline, CDR1 is SGHNT, CDR2 YENEEA. With 5 bases clipped from V and 10 bases from J, the junction kept 6 bases outside the gene matches. This CDR3 comprises 13 residues.

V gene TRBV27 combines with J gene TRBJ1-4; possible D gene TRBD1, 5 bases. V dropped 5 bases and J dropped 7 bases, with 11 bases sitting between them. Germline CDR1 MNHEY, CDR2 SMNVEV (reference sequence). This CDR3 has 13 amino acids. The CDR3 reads CASSRRGGEKLFF. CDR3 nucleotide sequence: TGTGCCAGCAGTCGAAGGGGTGGTGAAAAACTGTTTTTT.

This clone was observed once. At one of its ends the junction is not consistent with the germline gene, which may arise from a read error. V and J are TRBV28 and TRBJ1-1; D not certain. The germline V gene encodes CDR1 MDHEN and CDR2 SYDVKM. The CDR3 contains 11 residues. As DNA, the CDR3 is TGCGGCGCGGTTGGAGACACTGAAGCTTTCTTT. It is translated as CGAVGDTEAFF. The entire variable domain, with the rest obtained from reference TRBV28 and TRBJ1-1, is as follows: DVKVTQSSRYLVKRTGEKVFLECVQDMDHENMFWYRQDPGLGLRLIYFSYDVKMKEKGDIPEGYSVSREKKERFSLILESASTNQTSMYLCGAVGDTEAFFGQGTRLTVV.

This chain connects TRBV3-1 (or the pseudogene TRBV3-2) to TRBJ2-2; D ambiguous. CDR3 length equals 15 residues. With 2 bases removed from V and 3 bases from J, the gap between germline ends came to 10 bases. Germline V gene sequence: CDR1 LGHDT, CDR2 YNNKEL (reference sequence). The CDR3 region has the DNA TGTGCCAGCAGCCAAATCCCTACCTACACCGGGGAGCTGTTTTTT. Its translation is CASSQIPTYTGELFF.